This T cell receptor beta chain was retrieved from a study of human T cells and chemical hapten exposure. Turning to the study itself: 0.01% DPC was applied to the upper back in patch tests, which were read at 6 days. Study findings and constraints: Once DPC sensitization occurred, TCRs above 1 in 1000 frequency showed no change.

TCRdb processed the RACE reads anew with MiXCR; each CDR3 protein has one entry. This table holds 27,000 or so distinct CDR3 sequences, 8% to 10% found once. CDR1 SGHDN and CDR2 FVKESK come from the germline V gene. V dropped 4 bases and J dropped 1 base, with 9 bases sitting between them. This CDR3 spans 14 amino acids. There are a few counts of this clonotype. Its antigen is unknown. Time point: patch test 2, 6 weeks after DPC sensitization. Treatment defined: therapeutic diphenylcyclopropenone sensitization with weekly scalp DPC. The study enrolled 18 to 70-year-old alopecia patients suitable for DPC.

The receptor was derived from a man aged 25 to 40 with alopecia areata. Some clones in this sample may be carry-over from other donors' samples. The chain recombines TRBV14 with TRBJ2-3; no definite D call. The sequences come from whole blood, collected in connection with sensitization to the hapten diphenylcyclopropenone (DPC). The CDR3 DNA reads as TGTGCCAGCAGCCTGCCGGACCGCACAGATACGCAGTATTTT. It yields the protein CASSLPDRTDTQYF.